What follows describes a single TCR beta chain. Its specificity is not known. The protocol was immunoSEQ multiplex PCR, while the TCRdb copy is restricted to in-frame clones and leaves out a portion. The sample lists approximately 90,000 clones; 80% to 95% were seen once. J was trimmed by 9 bases and V by 5 bases; bases with no gene match: 13. This CDR3 has 16 amino acids. Germline CDR1 is SEHNR and CDR2 is FQNEAQ (reference sequence). The sample originates from a study of cytomegalovirus exposure and HLA in healthy donors. Study-wide points: Reportedly, cytomegalovirus status was diagnosed with high sensitivity and specificity. 164 TCR beta chains were listed as cytomegalovirus-associated. In the roughly 120 validation repertoires, a later analysis found that first-cohort TCR clusters tended to co-occur.

Sequencing was done on a sample of PBMCs. J is TRBJ2-1 and V is TRBV7-9, with TRBD2 identical over 10 bases. The TCR was taken from a woman under 40 in good health and CMV-seropositive. The CDR3 DNA is TGTGCCAGCAGCGCCCCAACTAGCGGGATATTGGGTGAGCAGTTCTTC. Protein product: CASSAPTSGILGEQFF.